This T cell receptor beta chain was profiled in a study of T-cell reconstitution after alpha-beta-depleted transplantation in children. Whole-study findings and limits: Newly produced T cells mostly provided counts and TCRbeta diversity after one year, as hyperexpanded clones declined. Reportedly, roughly two months post-transplant, alpha-beta T cells arose from several hundred expanded graft clones.

This CDR3 has 14 amino acids. The ends were cut back, 1 base at V and 6 bases at J, with 12 bases in the middle. This clonotype was seen more than once but under ten times. The target antigen is unknown. Unique molecular identifiers were incorporated when the TCRbeta library was constructed. One entry per CDR3 protein results from TCRdb running MiXCR on the PCR reads. Among some 460,000 distinct CDR3 sequences listed, 15% to 20% were seen once. This clonotype was sampled from a boy younger than two who had a stem cell transplant for Wiskott-Aldrich syndrome, so the T cells may come from the graft donor. The specimen was PBMCs, mostly from graft donor cells, collected 360 days after TCRalphabeta/CD19-depleted stem cell transplant. The chain is built from TRBV12-3 or TRBV12-4 and TRBJ1-2; unclear D gene. As DNA, the CDR3 is TGTGCCAGCAGTTTAGGTAGGACCACGGATGGCTACACCTTC. This gives the protein CASSLGRTTDGYTF.